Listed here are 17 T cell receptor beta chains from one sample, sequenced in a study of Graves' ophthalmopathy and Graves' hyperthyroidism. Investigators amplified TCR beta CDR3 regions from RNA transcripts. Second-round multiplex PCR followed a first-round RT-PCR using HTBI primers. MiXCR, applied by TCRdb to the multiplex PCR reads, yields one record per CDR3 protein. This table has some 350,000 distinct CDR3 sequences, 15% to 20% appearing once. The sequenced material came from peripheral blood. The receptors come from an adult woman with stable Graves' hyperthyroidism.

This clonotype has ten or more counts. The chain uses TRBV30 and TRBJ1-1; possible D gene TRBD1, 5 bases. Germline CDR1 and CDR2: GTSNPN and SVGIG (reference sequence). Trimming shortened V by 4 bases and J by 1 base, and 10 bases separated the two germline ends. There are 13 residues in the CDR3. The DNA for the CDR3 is TGTGCCTGGACAGGGAAGGAGAACACTGAAGCTTTCTTT. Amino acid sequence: CAWTGKENTEAFF.

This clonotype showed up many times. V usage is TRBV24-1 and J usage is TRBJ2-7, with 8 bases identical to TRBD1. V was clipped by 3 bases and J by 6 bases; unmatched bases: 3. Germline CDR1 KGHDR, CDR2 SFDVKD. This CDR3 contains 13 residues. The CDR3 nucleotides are TGTGCCACCAGTGATCCGACAGGGGTCGAGCAGTACTTC. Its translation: CATSDPTGVEQYF.

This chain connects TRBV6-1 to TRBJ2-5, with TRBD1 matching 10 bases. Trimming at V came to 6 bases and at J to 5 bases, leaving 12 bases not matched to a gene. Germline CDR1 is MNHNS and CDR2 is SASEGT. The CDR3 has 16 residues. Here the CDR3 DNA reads TGTGCCAGCAGACCCGACCGGACAGGGGGGCGGGAGACCCAGTACTTC. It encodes CASRPDRTGGRETQYF.

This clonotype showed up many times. This chain's CDR3 is CASSCCGTASYSPLHF. Here the CDR3 DNA reads TGTGCCAGCAGTTGCTGTGGGACAGCTAGTTATTCACCCCTCCACTTT. This chain uses TRBV7-8 with TRBJ1-6; 7 bases match TRBD1. This CDR3 comprises 16 residues. Looked up from germline, CDR1 is SGHVS and CDR2 is FQNEAQ. The V and J ends lost 6 bases and 8 bases, in that order; junction bases with no gene match: 13.

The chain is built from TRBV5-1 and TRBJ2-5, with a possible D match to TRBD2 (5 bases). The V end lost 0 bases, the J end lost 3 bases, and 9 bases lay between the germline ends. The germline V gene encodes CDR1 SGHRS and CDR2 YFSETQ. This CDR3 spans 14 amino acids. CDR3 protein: CASSLEVLEETQYF. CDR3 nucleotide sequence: TGCGCCAGCAGCTTGGAGGTACTAGAAGAGACCCAGTACTTC. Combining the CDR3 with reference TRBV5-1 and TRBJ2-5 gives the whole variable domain KAGVTQTPRYLIKTRGQQVTLSCSPISGHRSVSWYQQTPGQGLQFLFEYFSETQRNKGNFPGRFSGRQFSNSRSEMNVSTLELGDSALYLCASSLEVLEETQYFGPGTRLLVL.

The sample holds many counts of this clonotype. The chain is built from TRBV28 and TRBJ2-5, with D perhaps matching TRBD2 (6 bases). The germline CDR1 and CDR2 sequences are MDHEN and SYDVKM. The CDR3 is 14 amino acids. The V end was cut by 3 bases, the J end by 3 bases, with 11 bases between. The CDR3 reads CASSFFGEEETQYF. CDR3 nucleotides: TGTGCCAGCAGTTTTTTTGGGGAGGAAGAGACCCAGTACTTC.

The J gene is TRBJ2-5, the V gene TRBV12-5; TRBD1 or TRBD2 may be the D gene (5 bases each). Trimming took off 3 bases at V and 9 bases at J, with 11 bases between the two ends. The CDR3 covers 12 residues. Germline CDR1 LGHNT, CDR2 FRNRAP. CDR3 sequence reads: CASGFGRDAQYF. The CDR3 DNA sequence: TGTGCTAGTGGTTTTGGCCGGGACGCCCAGTACTTC.

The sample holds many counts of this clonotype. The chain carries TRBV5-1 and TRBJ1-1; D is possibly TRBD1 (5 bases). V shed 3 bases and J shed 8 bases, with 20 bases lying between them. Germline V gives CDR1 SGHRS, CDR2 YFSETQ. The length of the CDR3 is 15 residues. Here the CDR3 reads CASSYGGDSKSEAFF. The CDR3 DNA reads TGCGCCAGCAGCTACGGGGGAGACAGTAAATCCGAAGCTTTCTTT. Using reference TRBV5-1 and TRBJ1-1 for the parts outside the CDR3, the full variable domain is KAGVTQTPRYLIKTRGQQVTLSCSPISGHRSVSWYQQTPGQGLQFLFEYFSETQRNKGNFPGRFSGRQFSNSRSEMNVSTLELGDSALYLCASSYGGDSKSEAFFGQGTRLTVV.

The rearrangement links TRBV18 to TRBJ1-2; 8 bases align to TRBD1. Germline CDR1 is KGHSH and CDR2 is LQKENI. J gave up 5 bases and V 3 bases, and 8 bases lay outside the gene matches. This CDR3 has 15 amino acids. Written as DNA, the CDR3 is TGTGCCAGCTCACCGAACGGACAGGGTTCGTATGGCTACACCTTC. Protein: CASSPNGQGSYGYTF.

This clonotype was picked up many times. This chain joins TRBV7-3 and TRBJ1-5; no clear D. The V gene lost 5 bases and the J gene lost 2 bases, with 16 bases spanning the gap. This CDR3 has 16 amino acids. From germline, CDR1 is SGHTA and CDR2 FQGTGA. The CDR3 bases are TGTGCCAGCAGCCGACCCAACGGGGTTGGCAATCAGCCCCAGCATTTT. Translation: CASSRPNGVGNQPQHF.

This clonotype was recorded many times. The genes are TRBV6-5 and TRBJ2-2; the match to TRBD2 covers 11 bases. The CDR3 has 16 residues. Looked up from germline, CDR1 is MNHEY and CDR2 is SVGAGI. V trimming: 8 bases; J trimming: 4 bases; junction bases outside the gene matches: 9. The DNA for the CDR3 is TGTGCCAGCGGGGCACTAGCGGGAGTCGGCACCGGGGAGCTGTTTTTT. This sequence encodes CASGALAGVGTGELFF.

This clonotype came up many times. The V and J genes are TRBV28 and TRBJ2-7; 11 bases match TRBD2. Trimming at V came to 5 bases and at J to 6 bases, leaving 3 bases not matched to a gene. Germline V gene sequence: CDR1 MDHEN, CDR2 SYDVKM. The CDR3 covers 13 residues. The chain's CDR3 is CASSPTSGIEQYF. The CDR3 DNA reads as TGTGCCAGCAGTCCGACTAGCGGGATCGAGCAGTACTTC. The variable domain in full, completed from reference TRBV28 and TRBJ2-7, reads DVKVTQSSRYLVKRTGEKVFLECVQDMDHENMFWYRQDPGLGLRLIYFSYDVKMKEKGDIPEGYSVSREKKERFSLILESASTNQTSMYLCASSPTSGIEQYFGPGTRLTVT.

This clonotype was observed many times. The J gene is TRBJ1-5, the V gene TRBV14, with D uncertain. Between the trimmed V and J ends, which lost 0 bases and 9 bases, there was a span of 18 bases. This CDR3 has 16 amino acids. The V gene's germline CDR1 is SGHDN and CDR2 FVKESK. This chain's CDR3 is CASSQEGLSARSPQHF. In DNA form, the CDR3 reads TGTGCCAGCAGCCAAGAGGGTTTGTCGGCAAGGTCGCCCCAGCATTTT.

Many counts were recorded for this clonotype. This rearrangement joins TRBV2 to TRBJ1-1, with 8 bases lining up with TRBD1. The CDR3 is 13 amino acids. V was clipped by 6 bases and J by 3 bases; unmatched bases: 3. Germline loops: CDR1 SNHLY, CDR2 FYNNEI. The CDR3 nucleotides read TGTGCCAGCAGACACAGGGGGGACACTGAAGCTTTCTTT. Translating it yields CASRHRGDTEAFF.

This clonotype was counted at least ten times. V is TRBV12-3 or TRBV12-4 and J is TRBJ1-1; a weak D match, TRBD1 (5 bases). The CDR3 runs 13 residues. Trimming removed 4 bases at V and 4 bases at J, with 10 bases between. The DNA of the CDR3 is TGTGCCAGCAGTTACTGGGGGAGCACTGAAGCTTTCTTT. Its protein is CASSYWGSTEAFF.

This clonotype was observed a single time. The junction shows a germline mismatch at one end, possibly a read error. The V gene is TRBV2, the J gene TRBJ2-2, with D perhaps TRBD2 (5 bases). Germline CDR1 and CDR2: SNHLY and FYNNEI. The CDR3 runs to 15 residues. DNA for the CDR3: TGTGCCAGCCAAGAAAGCCTTGGCCCCACCGGGGATCTGTTTTTT. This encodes CASQESLGPTGDLFF.

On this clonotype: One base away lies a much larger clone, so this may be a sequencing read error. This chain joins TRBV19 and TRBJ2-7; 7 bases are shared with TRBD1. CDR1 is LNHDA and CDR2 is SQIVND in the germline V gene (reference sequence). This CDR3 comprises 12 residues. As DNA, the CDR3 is TGTGCCAGTAGTATAACAGGGGAGAAGCAGCACTTC. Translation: CASSITGEKQHF.